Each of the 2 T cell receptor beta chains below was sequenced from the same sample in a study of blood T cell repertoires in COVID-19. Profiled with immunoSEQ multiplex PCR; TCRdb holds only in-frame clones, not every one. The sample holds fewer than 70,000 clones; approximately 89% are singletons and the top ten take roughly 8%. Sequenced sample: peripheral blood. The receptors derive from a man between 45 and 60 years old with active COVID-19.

CDR3 region: CASSIPSGHRAPGANVLTF. The DNA of the CDR3 is TGTGCCAGTAGTATACCCTCTGGGCACAGGGCCCCCGGGGCCAACGTCCTGACTTTC. This chain links TRBV19 with TRBJ2-6; tentatively, D is TRBD1 (6 bases). This CDR3 is built from 19 residues. CDR1 is LNHDA, CDR2 SQIVND, per germline (reference sequence). V lost 2 bases and J lost 4, with 21 bases in between.

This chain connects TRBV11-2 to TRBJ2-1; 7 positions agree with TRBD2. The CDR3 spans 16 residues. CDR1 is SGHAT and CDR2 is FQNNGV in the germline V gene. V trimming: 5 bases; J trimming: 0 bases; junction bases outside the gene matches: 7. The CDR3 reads CASSPRPGGSYNEQFF. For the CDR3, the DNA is TGTGCCAGCAGCCCGCGTCCGGGGGGCTCCTACAATGAGCAGTTCTTC.